The clone carrying this T cell receptor beta chain was seen at least ten times. The sample comes from a study of Graves' ophthalmopathy and Graves' hyperthyroidism. Amplified material comprised TCR beta CDR3 regions derived from RNA transcripts. RT-PCR in the first round used HTBI primers; a second-round multiplex PCR followed. A single record per CDR3 protein comes from TCRdb applying MiXCR to the multiplex PCR reads. The sample lists just over 600,000 distinct CDR3 sequences, approximately 21% seen once, with about 6.6% in the top ten. V was shortened by 2 bases and J by 0 bases, with 10 bases between the two germline ends. The germline CDR1 and CDR2 sequences are SEHNR and FQNEAQ (reference sequence). This CDR3 comprises 15 residues.

The sequencing input was peripheral blood. This chain joins TRBV7-9 and TRBJ2-5; D not certain. The TCR sequence derives from a young woman with stable Graves' hyperthyroidism. Some clones in this sample may be carry-over from other donors' samples. For the CDR3, the DNA is TGTGCCAGCAGCTTAAGGTCAGAGTACCAAGAGACCCAGTACTTC. Its protein product is CASSLRSEYQETQYF.